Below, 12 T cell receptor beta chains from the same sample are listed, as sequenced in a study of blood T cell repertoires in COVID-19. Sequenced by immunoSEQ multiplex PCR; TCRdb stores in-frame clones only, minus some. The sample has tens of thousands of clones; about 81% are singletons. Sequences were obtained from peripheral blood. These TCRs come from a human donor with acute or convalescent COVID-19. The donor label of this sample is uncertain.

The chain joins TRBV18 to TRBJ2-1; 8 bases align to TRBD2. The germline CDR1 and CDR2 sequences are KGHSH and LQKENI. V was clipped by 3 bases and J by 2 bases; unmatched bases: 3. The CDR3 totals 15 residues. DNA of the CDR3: TGTGCCAGCTCACCCTTAGCGGGACCCTACAATGAGCAGTTCTTC. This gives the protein CASSPLAGPYNEQFF.

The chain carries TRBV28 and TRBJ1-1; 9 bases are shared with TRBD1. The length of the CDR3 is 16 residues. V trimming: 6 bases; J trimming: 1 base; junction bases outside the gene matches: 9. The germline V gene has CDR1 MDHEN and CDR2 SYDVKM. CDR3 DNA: TGTGCCAGCAGCCTTACAACAGGGGGCAGGAACACTGAAGCTTTCTTT. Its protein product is CASSLTTGGRNTEAFF.

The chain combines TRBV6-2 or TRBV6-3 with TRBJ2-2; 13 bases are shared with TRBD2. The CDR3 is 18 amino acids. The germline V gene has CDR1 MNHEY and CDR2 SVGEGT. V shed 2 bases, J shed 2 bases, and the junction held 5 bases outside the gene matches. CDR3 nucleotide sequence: TGTGCCAGCAGTTACAGACTAGCGGGAGGTCATAACACCGGGGAGCTGTTTTTT. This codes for CASSYRLAGGHNTGELFF.

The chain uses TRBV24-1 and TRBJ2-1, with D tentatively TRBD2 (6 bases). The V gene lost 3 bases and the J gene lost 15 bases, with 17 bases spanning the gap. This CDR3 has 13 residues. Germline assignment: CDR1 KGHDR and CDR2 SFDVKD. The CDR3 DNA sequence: TGTGCCACCAGTGATGGGGGACTCGGCCTCCGGTTCTTC. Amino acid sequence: CATSDGGLGLRFF.

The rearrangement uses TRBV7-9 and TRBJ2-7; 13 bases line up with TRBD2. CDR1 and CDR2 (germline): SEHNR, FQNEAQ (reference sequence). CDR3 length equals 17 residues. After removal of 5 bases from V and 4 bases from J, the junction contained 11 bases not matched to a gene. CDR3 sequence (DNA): TGTGCCAGCAGCACTGGACTAGCGGGAGTCGGTGTGTACGAGCAGTACTTC. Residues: CASSTGLAGVGVYEQYF.

CDR3 amino acids: CASRPQAAGVVETQYF. CDR3 coding DNA: TGTGCCAGCAGGCCCCAGGCAGCGGGAGTGGTAGAGACCCAGTACTTC. The chain carries TRBV25-1 and TRBJ2-5; TRBD2 agrees at 8 bases. V dropped 6 bases and J dropped 4; count of bases not matched to a gene: 13. The CDR3 is made up of 16 amino acids. The V gene's germline CDR1 is MGHDK and CDR2 SYGVNS.

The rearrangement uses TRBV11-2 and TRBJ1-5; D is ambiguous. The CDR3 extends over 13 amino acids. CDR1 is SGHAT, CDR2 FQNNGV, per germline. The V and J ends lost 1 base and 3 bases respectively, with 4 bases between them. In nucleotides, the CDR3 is TGTGCCAGCAGCTTAGGGCACAATCAGCCCCAGCATTTT. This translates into CASSLGHNQPQHF.

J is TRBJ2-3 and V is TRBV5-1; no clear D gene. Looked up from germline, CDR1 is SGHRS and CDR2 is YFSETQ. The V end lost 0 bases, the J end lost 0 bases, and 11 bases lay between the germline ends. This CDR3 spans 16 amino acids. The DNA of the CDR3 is TGCGCCAGCAGCTTGGGAGGCCTCGATAGCACAGATACGCAGTATTTT. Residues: CASSLGGLDSTDTQYF.

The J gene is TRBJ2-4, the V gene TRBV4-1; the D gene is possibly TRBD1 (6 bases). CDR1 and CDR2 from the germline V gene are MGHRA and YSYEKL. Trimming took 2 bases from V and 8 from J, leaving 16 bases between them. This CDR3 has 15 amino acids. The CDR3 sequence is CASSQFSRGLDIQYF. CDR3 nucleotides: TGCGCCAGCAGCCAATTTTCCAGGGGTTTGGACATTCAGTACTTC.

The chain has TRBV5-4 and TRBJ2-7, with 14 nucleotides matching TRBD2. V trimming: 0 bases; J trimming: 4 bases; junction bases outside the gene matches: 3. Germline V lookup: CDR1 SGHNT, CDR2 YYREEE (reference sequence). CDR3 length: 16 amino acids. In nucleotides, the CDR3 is TGTGCCAGCAGCTTGGGGGGACTAGCGGGAGTTTACGAGCAGTACTTC. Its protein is CASSLGGLAGVYEQYF. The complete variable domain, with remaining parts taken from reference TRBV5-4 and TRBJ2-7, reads ETGVTQSPTHLIKTRGQQVTLRCSSQSGHNTVSWYQQALGQGPQFIFQYYREEENGRGNFPPRFSGLQFPNYSSELNVNALELDDSALYLCASSLGGLAGVYEQYFGPGTRLTVT.

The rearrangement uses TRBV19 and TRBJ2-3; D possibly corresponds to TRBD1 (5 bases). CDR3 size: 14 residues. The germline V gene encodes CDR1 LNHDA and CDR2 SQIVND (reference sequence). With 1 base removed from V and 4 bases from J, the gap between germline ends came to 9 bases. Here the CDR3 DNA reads TGTGCCAGTAGTATAGCAGGACAAGCAGATACGCAGTATTTT. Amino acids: CASSIAGQADTQYF.

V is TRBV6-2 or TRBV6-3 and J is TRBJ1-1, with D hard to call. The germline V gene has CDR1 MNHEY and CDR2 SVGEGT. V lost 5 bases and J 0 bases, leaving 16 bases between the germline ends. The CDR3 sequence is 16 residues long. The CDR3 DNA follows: TGTGCCAGCAGTCGGGAGGTAAGGCTTCTGAACACTGAAGCTTTCTTT. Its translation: CASSREVRLLNTEAFF.